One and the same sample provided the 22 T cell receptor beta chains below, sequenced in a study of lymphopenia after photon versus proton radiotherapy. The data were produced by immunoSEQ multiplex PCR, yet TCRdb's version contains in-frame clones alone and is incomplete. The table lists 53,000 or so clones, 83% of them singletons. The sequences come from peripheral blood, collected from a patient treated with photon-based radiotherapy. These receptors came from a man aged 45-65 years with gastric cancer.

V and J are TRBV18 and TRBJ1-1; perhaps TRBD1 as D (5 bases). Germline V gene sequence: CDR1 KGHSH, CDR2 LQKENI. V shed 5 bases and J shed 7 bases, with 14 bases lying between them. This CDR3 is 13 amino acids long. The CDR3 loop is CASSAALRDEAFF. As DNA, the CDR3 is TGTGCCAGCTCAGCGGCGCTCAGGGATGAAGCTTTCTTT. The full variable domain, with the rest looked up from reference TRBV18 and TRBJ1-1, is NAGVMQNPRHLVRRRGQEARLRCSPMKGHSHVYWYRQLPEEGLKFMVYLQKENIIDESGMPKERFSAEFPKEGPSILRIQQVVRGDSAAYFCASSAALRDEAFFGQGTRLTVV.

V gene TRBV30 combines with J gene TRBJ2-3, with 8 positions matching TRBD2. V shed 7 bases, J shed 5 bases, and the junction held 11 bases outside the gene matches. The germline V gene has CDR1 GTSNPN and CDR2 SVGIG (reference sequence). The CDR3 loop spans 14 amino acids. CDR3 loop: CAFTQGLAKDTQYF. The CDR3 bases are TGTGCCTTCACCCAAGGACTAGCAAAAGATACGCAGTATTTT.

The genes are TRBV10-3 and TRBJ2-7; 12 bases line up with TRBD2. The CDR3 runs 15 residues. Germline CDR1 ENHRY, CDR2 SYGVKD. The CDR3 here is CAISESGLAGGPGLV. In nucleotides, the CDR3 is TGTGCCATCAGTGAGTCCGGCCTAGCGGGAGGGCCTGGGTTAGTC.

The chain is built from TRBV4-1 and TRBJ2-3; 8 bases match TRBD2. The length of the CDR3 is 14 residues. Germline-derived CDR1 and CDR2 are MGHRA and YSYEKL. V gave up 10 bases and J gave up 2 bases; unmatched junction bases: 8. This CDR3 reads CATRLAGPTDTQYF. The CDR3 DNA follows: TGCGCCACTAGATTAGCGGGACCCACAGATACGCAGTATTTT.

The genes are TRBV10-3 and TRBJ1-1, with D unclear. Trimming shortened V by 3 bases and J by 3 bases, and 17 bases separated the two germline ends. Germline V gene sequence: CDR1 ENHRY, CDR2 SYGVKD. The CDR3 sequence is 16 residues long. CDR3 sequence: CAISDSLNPRDTEAFF. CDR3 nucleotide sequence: TGTGCCATCAGTGATTCTCTGAACCCACGGGACACTGAAGCTTTCTTT.

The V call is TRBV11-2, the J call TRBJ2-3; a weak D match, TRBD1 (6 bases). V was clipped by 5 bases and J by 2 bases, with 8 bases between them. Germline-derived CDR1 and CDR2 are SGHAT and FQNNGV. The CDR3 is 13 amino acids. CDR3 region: CASSQGPTDTQYF. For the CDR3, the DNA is TGTGCCAGCAGCCAGGGGCCCACAGATACGCAGTATTTT.

The CDR3 DNA is TGTGCCAGCTCACTAGGACAGGACTTCTATGGCTACACCTTC. Translated: CASSLGQDFYGYTF. The gene calls are TRBV18 and TRBJ1-2; TRBD1 matches 7 bases. Germline assignment: CDR1 KGHSH and CDR2 LQKENI. The CDR3 is made up of 14 amino acids. J was trimmed by 4 bases and V by 4 bases; bases with no gene match: 6.

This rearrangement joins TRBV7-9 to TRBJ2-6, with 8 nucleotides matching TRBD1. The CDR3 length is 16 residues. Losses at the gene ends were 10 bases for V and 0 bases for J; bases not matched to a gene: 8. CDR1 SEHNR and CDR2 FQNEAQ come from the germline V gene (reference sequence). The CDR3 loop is CATGTGLTSGANVLTF. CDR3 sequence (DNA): TGTGCCACCGGGACAGGCTTAACCTCTGGGGCCAACGTCCTGACTTTC.

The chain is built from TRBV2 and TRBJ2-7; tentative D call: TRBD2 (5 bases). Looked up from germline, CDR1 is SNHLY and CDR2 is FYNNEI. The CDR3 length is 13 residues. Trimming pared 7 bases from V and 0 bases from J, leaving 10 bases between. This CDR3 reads CASTGRDSYEQYF. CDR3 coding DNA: TGTGCCAGCACCGGACGGGACTCCTACGAGCAGTACTTC.

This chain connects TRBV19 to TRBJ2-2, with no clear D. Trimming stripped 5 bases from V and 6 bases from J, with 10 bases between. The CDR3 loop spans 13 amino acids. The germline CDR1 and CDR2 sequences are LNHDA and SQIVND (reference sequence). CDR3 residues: CASSSAWSGELFF. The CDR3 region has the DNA TGTGCCAGTAGTTCCGCATGGTCCGGGGAGCTGTTTTTT.

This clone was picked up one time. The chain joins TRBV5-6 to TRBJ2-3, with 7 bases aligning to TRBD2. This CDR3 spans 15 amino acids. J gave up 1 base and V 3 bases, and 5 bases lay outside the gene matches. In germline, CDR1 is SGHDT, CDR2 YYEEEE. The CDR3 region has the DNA TGTGCCAGCAGCTCCGTGGCGGGGGGCACAGATACGCAGTATTTT. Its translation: CASSSVAGGTDTQYF. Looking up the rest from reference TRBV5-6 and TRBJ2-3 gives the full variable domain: DAGVTQSPTHLIKTRGQQVTLRCSPKSGHDTVSWYQQALGQGPQFIFQYYEEEERQRGNFPDRFSGHQFPNYSSELNVNALLLGDSALYLCASSSVAGGTDTQYFGPGTRLTVL.

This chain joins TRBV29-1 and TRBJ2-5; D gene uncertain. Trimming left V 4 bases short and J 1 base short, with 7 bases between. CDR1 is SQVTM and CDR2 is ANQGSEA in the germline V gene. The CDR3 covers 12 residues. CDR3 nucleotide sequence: TGCAGCGTTGGACATTTCCAAGAGACCCAGTACTTC. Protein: CSVGHFQETQYF.

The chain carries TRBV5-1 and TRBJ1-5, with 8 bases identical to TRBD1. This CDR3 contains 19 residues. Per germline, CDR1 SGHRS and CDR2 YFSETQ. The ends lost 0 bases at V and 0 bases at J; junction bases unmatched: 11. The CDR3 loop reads CASSLVSSGGAGSNQPQHF. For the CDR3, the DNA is TGCGCCAGCAGCTTGGTATCGTCAGGGGGCGCCGGTAGCAATCAGCCCCAGCATTTT. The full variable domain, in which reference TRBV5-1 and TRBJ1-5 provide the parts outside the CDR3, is KAGVTQTPRYLIKTRGQQVTLSCSPISGHRSVSWYQQTPGQGLQFLFEYFSETQRNKGNFPGRFSGRQFSNSRSEMNVSTLELGDSALYLCASSLVSSGGAGSNQPQHFGDGTRLSIL.

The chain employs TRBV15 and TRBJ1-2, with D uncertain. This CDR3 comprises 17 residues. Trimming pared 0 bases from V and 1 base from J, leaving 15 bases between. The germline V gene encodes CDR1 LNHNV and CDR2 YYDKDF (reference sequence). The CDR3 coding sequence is TGTGCCACCAGCAGAGACTTAGTCAGAACCATTAACTATGGCTACACCTTC. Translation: CATSRDLVRTINYGYTF.

The CDR3 nucleotides are TGTGCCAGCAGCCAAGATTGGGACAGGGGGCGCCGGAACTATGGCTACACCTTC. It specifies CASSQDWDRGRRNYGYTF. V gene TRBV4-2 combines with J gene TRBJ1-2; 12 positions match TRBD1. CDR1 and CDR2 (germline): LGHNA, YNFKEQ. The CDR3 contains 18 residues. V lost 0 bases, J lost 2 bases, and 7 bases stayed unmatched.

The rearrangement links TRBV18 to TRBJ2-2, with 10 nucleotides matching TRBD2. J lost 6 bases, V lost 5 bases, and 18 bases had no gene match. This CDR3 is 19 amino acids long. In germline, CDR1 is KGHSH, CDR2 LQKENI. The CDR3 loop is CASSIYTRASGSSPGELFF. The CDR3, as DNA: TGTGCCAGCTCAATTTACACCCGGGCTAGCGGGAGTTCGCCCGGGGAGCTGTTTTTT.

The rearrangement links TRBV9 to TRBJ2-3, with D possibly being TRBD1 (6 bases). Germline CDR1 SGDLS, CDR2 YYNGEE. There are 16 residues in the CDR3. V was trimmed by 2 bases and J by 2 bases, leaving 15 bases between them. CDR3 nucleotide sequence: TGTGCCAGCAGCGTGGGGGCGACGGAGACCACAGATACGCAGTATTTT. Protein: CASSVGATETTDTQYF.

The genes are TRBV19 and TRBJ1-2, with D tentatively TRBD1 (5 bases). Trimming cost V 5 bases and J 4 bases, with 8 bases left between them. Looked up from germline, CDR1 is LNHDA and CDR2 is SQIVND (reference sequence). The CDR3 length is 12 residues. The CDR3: CASSAGTYGYTF. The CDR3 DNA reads TGTGCCAGTAGTGCAGGGACCTATGGCTACACCTTC.

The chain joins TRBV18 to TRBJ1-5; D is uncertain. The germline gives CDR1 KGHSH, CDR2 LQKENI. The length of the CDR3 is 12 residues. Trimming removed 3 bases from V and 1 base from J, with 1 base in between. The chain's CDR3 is CASSPSNQPQHF. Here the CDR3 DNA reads TGTGCCAGCTCACCGAGCAATCAGCCCCAGCATTTT.

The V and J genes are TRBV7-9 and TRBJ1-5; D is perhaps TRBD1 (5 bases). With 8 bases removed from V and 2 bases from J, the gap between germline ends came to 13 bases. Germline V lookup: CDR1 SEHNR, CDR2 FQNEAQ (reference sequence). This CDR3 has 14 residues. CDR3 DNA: TGTGCCAGCGATAGGGGTGATGGCAATCAGCCCCAGCATTTT. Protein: CASDRGDGNQPQHF.

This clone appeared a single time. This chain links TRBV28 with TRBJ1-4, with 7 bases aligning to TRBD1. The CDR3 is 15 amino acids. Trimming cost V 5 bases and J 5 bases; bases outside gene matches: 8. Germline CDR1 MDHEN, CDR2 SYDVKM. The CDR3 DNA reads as TGTGCCAGCAGTCAGACAGGGTCTCTAAATGAAAAACTGTTTTTT. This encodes CASSQTGSLNEKLFF.

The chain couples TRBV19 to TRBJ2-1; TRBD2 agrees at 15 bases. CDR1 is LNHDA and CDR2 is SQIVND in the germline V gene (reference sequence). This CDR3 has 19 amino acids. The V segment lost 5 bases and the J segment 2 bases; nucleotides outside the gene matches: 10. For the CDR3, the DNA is TGTGCCAGTAGTTCATCCGGGACTAGCGGGAGGAATACCTACAATGAGCAGTTCTTC. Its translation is CASSSSGTSGRNTYNEQFF.